The rows below give T cell receptor beta chains drawn from one sample of a study of OX40 agonist ivuxolimab in advanced cancers. Libraries were prepared by immunoSEQ multiplex PCR; TCRdb keeps only in-frame clonotypes and omits some of them. This table holds some 130,000 clones, about nine tenths found once. Sequenced here: CD4+ or CD8+ T cells sorted from blood, sampled in a trial of the OX40 agonist ivuxolimab. The origin of the receptors is an adult with an advanced solid tumor such as melanoma, head and neck, liver or kidney cancer. The CDR3 runs from the conserved cysteine through the conserved F or W. A D gene is named only where the DNA matches it firmly. Size is stated for part of the rows, as once, few or many counts, or as a class when the clone is expanded.

TRBV27,TRBJ2-6,-,-,CASSFGQRVNVLTF,TGTGCCAGCAGTTTCGGGCAGCGCGTAAACGTCCTGACTTTC
TRBV19,TRBJ2-1,-,-,CATSAFWGNEQFF,TGTGCCACCTCCGCGTTTTGGGGCAATGAGCAGTTCTTC
TRBV11-2,TRBJ2-7,-,-,CASSAGTFYEQYF,TGTGCCAGCAGCGCCGGGACTTTCTACGAGCAGTACTTC
TRBV28,TRBJ1-2,-,-,CASRLGGSSYGYTF,TGTGCCAGCAGACTAGGAGGCTCAAGCTATGGCTACACCTTC
TRBV6-5,TRBJ2-7,-,TRBD2,CASSPASGRVYEQYF,TGTGCCAGCAGCCCAGCTAGCGGGAGGGTCTACGAGCAGTACTTC
TRBV5-1,TRBJ2-2,-,TRBD1,CASSPPGTGNTGELFF,TGCGCCAGCAGCCCACCCGGGACAGGGAACACCGGGGAGCTGTTTTTT
TRBV9,TRBJ2-2,-,-,CASSESNTGELFF,TGTGCCAGCAGCGAGTCTAACACCGGGGAGCTGTTTTTT
TRBV5-4,TRBJ1-3,-,-,CASSSRDTGNTIYF,TGTGCCAGCAGCAGCCGGGACACTGGAAACACCATATATTTT
TRBV6-6,TRBJ1-2,-,-,CASSYGLDGYTF,TGTGCCAGCAGTTACGGGTTGGATGGCTACACCTTC
TRBV5-5,TRBJ2-3,many,-,CASSSGPSTDTQYF,TGTGCCAGCAGTTCTGGGCCAAGCACAGATACGCAGTATTTT
TRBV7-6,TRBJ2-2,-,-,CASSPDPGSGELFF,TGTGCCAGCAGCCCCGACCCGGGATCGGGGGAGCTGTTTTTT
TRBV2,TRBJ2-1,-,TRBD2,CASSALGGASGDNEQFF,TGTGCCAGCAGTGCCCTAGGCGGGGCTAGCGGCGACAATGAGCAGTTCTTC
TRBV18,TRBJ1-1,-,-,CASSPLSVTNTEAFF,TGTGCCAGCTCACCACTCTCAGTAACCAACACTGAAGCTTTCTTT
TRBV9,TRBJ2-6,-,TRBD1,CASSEPGQGFSGANVLTF,TGTGCCAGCAGCGAGCCGGGACAGGGGTTTTCTGGGGCCAACGTCCTGACTTTC
TRBV2,TRBJ1-1,-,-,CASSPRQSWREAFF,TGTGCCAGCTCACCCAGACAGTCTTGGAGGGAAGCTTTCTTT
TRBV7-6,TRBJ1-5,-,-,CASSLGGDQPQHF,TGTGCCAGCAGCTTAGGGGGGGATCAGCCCCAGCATTTT
TRBV5-5,TRBJ2-2,-,TRBD1,CASSPGTGGGTGELFF,TGTGCCAGCAGCCCCGGGACAGGGGGCGGCACCGGGGAGCTGTTTTTT
TRBV27,TRBJ2-2,once,-,CVAPIGPGDTGELFF,TGTGTGGCCCCGATAGGGCCGGGTGACACCGGGGAGCTGTTTTTT
TRBV4-2,TRBJ2-1,-,TRBD2,CASSPQVLAGAYNEQFF,TGTGCCAGCAGCCCTCAGGTTCTAGCGGGCGCCTACAATGAGCAGTTCTTC
TRBV7-2,TRBJ2-5,once,TRBD2,CASSFPGLAGGVKGGTQYF,TGTGCCAGCAGCTTCCCGGGACTAGCGGGAGGGGTAAAAGGTGGGACCCAGTACTTC
TRBV5-1,TRBJ1-1,-,-,CASSPEAAFF,TGCGCCAGCAGCCCAGAAGCAGCTTTCTTT
TRBV5-1,TRBJ2-1,once,TRBD1,CASSPTGSGGNEQFF,TGCGCCAGCAGCCCGACAGGGAGTGGGGGCAATGAGCAGTTCTTC
TRBV27,TRBJ1-3,-,TRBD1,CASSSRGDRPRNTIYF,TGTGCCAGCAGTTCTCGAGGGGACAGGCCAAGAAACACCATATATTTT
TRBV19,TRBJ1-4,-,-,CASNHLDSNEKLFF,TGTGCCAGTAACCATCTGGACAGTAATGAAAAACTGTTTTTT
TRBV9,TRBJ1-2,once,TRBD1,CASSVTGGASYGYTF,TGTGCCAGCAGCGTAACAGGGGGCGCATCCTATGGCTACACCTTC
TRBV11-1,TRBJ2-1,-,TRBD2,CASSLGLAGGYNEQFF,TGTGCCAGCAGCTTAGGACTAGCGGGAGGGTACAATGAGCAGTTCTTC
TRBV23-1,TRBJ2-3,-,-,CASSQDTQYF,TGCGCCAGCAGTCAGGATACGCAGTATTTT
TRBV27,TRBJ2-7,-,-,CASSLTPGPSYEQYF,TGTGCCAGCAGTCTTACCCCGGGACCCTCCTACGAGCAGTACTTC
TRBV5-8,TRBJ1-1,-,TRBD1,CASSLDRGSTEAFF,TGTGCCAGCAGCTTGGACAGGGGATCCACTGAAGCTTTCTTT
TRBV5-1,TRBJ2-3,once,-,CASSLDRITSTDTQYF,TGCGCCAGCAGCTTGGACAGGATTACTAGCACAGATACGCAGTATTTT
TRBV12-5,TRBJ2-7,-,-,CASGPQQGIHEQYF,TGTGCTAGTGGCCCCCAACAGGGTATCCACGAGCAGTACTTC
TRBV9,TRBJ1-2,once,TRBD1,CASSVGGGDYGYTF,TGTGCCAGCAGCGTAGGAGGGGGCGATTATGGCTACACCTTC